Below, one T cell receptor (beta chain) is given with its context. Its antigen is undetermined. This sample was included in a study of cytomegalovirus exposure and HLA in healthy donors. Study-level points and caveats: Later work associated around 18,000 TCR beta sequences with HLA alleles at 0.05 false discovery rate.

Trimming removed 2 bases at V and 8 bases at J, with 10 bases between. Germline CDR1 reads SGHDT; CDR2 reads YYEEEE. The CDR3 totals 12 residues. The donors comprised healthy bone marrow donors. Though nominally healthy at sampling, donors likely had unrecorded immune exposures. PCR was performed using 60 Vbeta and 13 Jbeta primers. Data came from immunoSEQ multiplex PCR; TCRdb stores just in-frame clones and leaves some out. The sample holds more than 150,000 clones, approximately 88% seen once. The sample taken for sequencing was PBMCs. The V gene is TRBV5-6, the J gene TRBJ1-1, with D unclear. The TCR sequence derives from a woman aged 18-30 years in good health and CMV-seronegative. CDR3 amino acids: CASSFVSTEAFF. The CDR3 region has the DNA TGTGCCAGCAGCTTCGTTAGCACGGAAGCTTTCTTT.